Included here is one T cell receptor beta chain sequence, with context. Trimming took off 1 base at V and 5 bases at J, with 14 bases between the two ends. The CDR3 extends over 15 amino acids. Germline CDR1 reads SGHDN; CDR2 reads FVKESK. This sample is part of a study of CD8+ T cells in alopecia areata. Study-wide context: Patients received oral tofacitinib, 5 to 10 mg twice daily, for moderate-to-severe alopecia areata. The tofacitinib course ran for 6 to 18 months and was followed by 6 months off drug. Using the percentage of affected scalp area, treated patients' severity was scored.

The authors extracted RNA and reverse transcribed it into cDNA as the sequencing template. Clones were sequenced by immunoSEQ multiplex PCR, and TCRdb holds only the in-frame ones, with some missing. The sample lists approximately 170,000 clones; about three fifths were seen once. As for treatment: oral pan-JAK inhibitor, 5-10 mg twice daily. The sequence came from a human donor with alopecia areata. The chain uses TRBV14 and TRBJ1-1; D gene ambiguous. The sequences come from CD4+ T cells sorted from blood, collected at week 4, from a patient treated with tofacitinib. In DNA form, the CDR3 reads TGTGCCAGCAGCCAAGCCTGGGTGTCTGGGACTGAAGCTTTCTTT. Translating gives CASSQAWVSGTEAFF. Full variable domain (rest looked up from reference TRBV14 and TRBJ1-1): EAGVTQFPSHSVIEKGQTVTLRCDPISGHDNLYWYRRVMGKEIKFLLHFVKESKQDESGMPNNRFLAERTGGTYSTLKVQPAELEDSGVYFCASSQAWVSGTEAFFGQGTRLTVV.